A single sample is the source of the 28 T cell receptor beta chains below, sequenced in a study of T-cell reconstitution after alpha-beta-depleted transplantation in children. Unique molecular identifiers were built into the TCRbeta library. Using its own MiXCR run on the PCR reads, TCRdb lists one record per CDR3 protein. The table has 420,000 or so distinct CDR3 sequences, 11% seen once. This material consisted of PBMCs from the stem cell graft donor, taken from the stem cell graft. These receptors were obtained from a human donor who donated a stem cell graft to a child with acute myeloid leukemia.

This clonotype was detected ten times or more. The chain combines TRBV11-1 with TRBJ2-6, with TRBD1 matching 9 bases. The ends lost 3 bases at V and 3 bases at J; junction bases unmatched: 9. CDR1 is SGHAT and CDR2 is FQDESV in the germline V gene (reference sequence). This CDR3 has 18 amino acids. This CDR3 is CASSLDRGRMYGANVLTF. CDR3 sequence (DNA): TGTGCCAGCAGCTTGGACAGGGGTCGAATGTATGGGGCCAACGTCCTGACTTTC. Looking up the rest from reference TRBV11-1 and TRBJ2-6 gives the full variable domain: EAEVAQSPRYKITEKSQAVAFWCDPISGHATLYWYRQILGQGPELLVQFQDESVVDDSQLPKDRFSAERLKGVDSTLKIQPAELGDSAMYLCASSLDRGRMYGANVLTFGAGSRLTVL.

The chain employs TRBV7-8 and TRBJ2-1; TRBD2 matches at 7 bases. J gave up 4 bases and V 5 bases, and 11 bases lay outside the gene matches. Looked up from germline, CDR1 is SGHVS and CDR2 is FQNEAQ. CDR3 length: 16 residues. The CDR3 sequence: CASSLPGPSGYNEQFF. CDR3 nucleotide sequence: TGTGCCAGCAGCCTCCCGGGTCCTAGCGGTTACAATGAGCAGTTCTTC.

This clonotype was observed a handful of times. CDR3 residues: CAISELAGTDTQYF. The CDR3 region has the DNA TGTGCCATCAGTGAACTAGCCGGCACAGATACGCAGTATTTT. The chain employs TRBV10-3 and TRBJ2-3, with a possible D match to TRBD2 (6 bases). The V end was cut by 3 bases, the J end by 1 base, with 8 bases between. This CDR3 is built from 14 residues. Germline V CDR1 and CDR2: ENHRY, SYGVKD.

Worth noting for this clonotype: Germline is not matched at one junction end, which may reflect a read error. V usage is TRBV7-7 and J usage is TRBJ2-5; D perhaps matches TRBD2 (6 bases). Looked up from germline, CDR1 is SSHAT and CDR2 is FNYEAQ (reference sequence). The CDR3 extends over 15 amino acids. The CDR3 protein is CASSSGAPGGETQYF. In DNA form, the CDR3 reads TGTGCTAGCAGCTCTGGGGCCCCCGGGGGTGAGACCCAGTACTTC.

The chain couples TRBV5-5 to TRBJ1-1, with D tentatively TRBD1 (6 bases). The CDR3 consists of 14 residues. Germline assignment: CDR1 SGHKS and CDR2 YYEKEE (reference sequence). Trimming took 1 base from V and 4 from J, leaving 11 bases between them. The CDR3 DNA reads as TGTGCCAGCAGCTTGCGGGGGCAGGCCACTGAAGCTTTCTTT. It translates to CASSLRGQATEAFF.

The chain carries TRBV10-3 and TRBJ2-1, with 8 bases matching TRBD1. The CDR3 covers 15 residues. From germline, CDR1 is ENHRY and CDR2 SYGVKD. The ends lost 10 bases at V and 5 bases at J; junction bases unmatched: 13. The CDR3 spells CATGQGLKRHNEQFF. The DNA of the CDR3 is TGTGCCACCGGACAGGGCCTCAAGCGGCACAATGAGCAGTTCTTC.

The V call is TRBV7-2, the J call TRBJ2-3, with D perhaps matching TRBD1 (6 bases). This CDR3 region has 16 residues. The ends were cut back, 1 base at V and 1 base at J, with 12 bases in the middle. CDR1 is SGHTA and CDR2 is FQGNSA in the germline V gene. CDR3 coding DNA: TGTGCCAGCAGCTTAGGGGGGCGAGGGGGCACAGATACGCAGTATTTT. Its protein product is CASSLGGRGGTDTQYF.

This clonotype was counted a few times. This chain joins TRBV9 and TRBJ2-2; TRBD1 matches at 8 bases. The CDR3 is 18 amino acids. CDR1 and CDR2 from the germline V gene are SGDLS and YYNGEE. Trimming removed 3 bases from V and 6 bases from J; junction bases left unmatched: 16. The CDR3 bases are TGTGCCAGCAGCGCCCGGGCAAATCGAGACAGGGGTGCCGGGGAGCTGTTTTTT. Residues: CASSARANRDRGAGELFF.

The V and J genes are TRBV12-3 or TRBV12-4 and TRBJ2-2; D tentatively fits TRBD1 or TRBD2 (7 bases each). The CDR3 runs to 15 residues. Trimming took 5 bases from V and 5 from J, leaving 15 bases between them. CDR3 in DNA: TGTGCCAGCAGTCCACAGGGGAGGGAGACCGGGGAGCTGTTTTTT. It yields the protein CASSPQGRETGELFF.

This clonotype was counted at least ten times. The CDR3 nucleotides read TGTGCCAGCAGCCCGGAGGGCACCGGGGAGCTGTTTTTT. As protein: CASSPEGTGELFF. The chain employs TRBV7-3 and TRBJ2-2; D may be TRBD2 (6 bases). The germline CDR1 and CDR2 sequences are SGHTA and FQGTGA. This CDR3 has 13 residues. Trimming removed 5 bases at V and 4 bases at J, with 8 bases between.

The chain employs TRBV5-1 and TRBJ2-1; D gene unclear. The CDR3 totals 14 residues. V lost 0 bases and J lost 8, with 12 bases in between. Germline lookup yields CDR1 SGHRS and CDR2 YFSETQ. The CDR3 sequence is CASSLGWARDEQFF. The CDR3 DNA reads as TGCGCCAGCAGCTTGGGCTGGGCGCGCGATGAGCAGTTCTTC.

A remark on this clonotype: With a much larger clone just one base away, this may be a read error. The rearrangement links TRBV6-4 to TRBJ1-6, with a tentative D call TRBD1 (6 bases). CDR3 length equals 14 residues. Trimming left V 3 bases short and J 10 bases short, with 13 bases between. Germline V gene data show CDR1 as MRHNA and CDR2 as SNTAGT. CDR3 sequence reads: CASSESRGGSPLHF. CDR3 DNA sequence: TGTGCCAGCAGTGAATCCAGGGGCGGCTCACCCCTCCACTTT.

The chain recombines TRBV12-3 or TRBV12-4 with TRBJ2-1; possibly TRBD1 or TRBD2 for D (5 bases each). The CDR3 extends over 17 amino acids. With 0 bases removed from V and 0 bases from J, the gap between germline ends came to 12 bases. CDR3 in amino acids: CASSLAPRAGSYNEQFF. The CDR3 DNA sequence: TGTGCCAGCAGTTTAGCGCCCAGGGCGGGCTCCTACAATGAGCAGTTCTTC.

The CDR3 spells CASSVAQGAQTEAFF. The CDR3, as DNA: TGTGCCAGCAGCGTAGCTCAGGGGGCTCAAACTGAAGCTTTCTTT. The rearrangement uses TRBV9 and TRBJ1-1; TRBD1 agrees at 8 bases. The CDR3 has 15 amino acids. The germline gives CDR1 SGDLS, CDR2 YYNGEE. V lost 0 bases to trimming and J lost 5 bases; unmatched junction nucleotides: 6.

This clonotype was seen many times. The J gene is TRBJ1-1, the V gene TRBV4-3, with D possibly matching TRBD1 (5 bases). V was clipped by 5 bases and J by 1 base, with 11 bases between them. Germline CDR1 is LGHNA and CDR2 is YSLEER. The CDR3 contains 14 residues. The CDR3 loop is CASSSTRGNTEAFF. The DNA for the CDR3 is TGCGCCAGCAGCTCGACAAGGGGGAACACTGAAGCTTTCTTT.

The CDR3 coding sequence is TGCGCCAGCAGCTCCCAGGGACAGCACTCCTACGAGCAGTACTTC. Amino acid sequence: CASSSQGQHSYEQYF. The chain links TRBV5-1 to TRBJ2-7; 7 bases align to TRBD1. The CDR3 contains 15 residues. V lost 3 bases and J lost 0; bases outside the gene matches: 6. Germline CDR1 SGHRS, CDR2 YFSETQ.

J is TRBJ1-1 and V is TRBV20-1, with a possible D match to TRBD1 (6 bases). The V and J ends lost 0 bases and 5 bases respectively, with 16 bases between them. This CDR3 has 15 amino acids. Germline CDR1 DFQATT, CDR2 SNEGSKA (reference sequence). The CDR3 DNA follows: TGCAGTGCTAGAGATCTCGTGGGGGCGAGGACTGAAGCTTTCTTT. As protein: CSARDLVGARTEAFF.

This clonotype was counted ten times or more. The CDR3 here is CASSQSGSLYGYTF. The CDR3 DNA reads as TGTGCCAGCAGCCAATCCGGCAGCCTATATGGCTACACCTTC. This rearrangement joins TRBV4-2 to TRBJ1-2; D is uncertain. CDR3 size: 14 residues. V shed 2 bases and J shed 5 bases, with 12 bases lying between them. Per germline, CDR1 LGHNA and CDR2 YNFKEQ.

This clonotype was detected a few times. The chain uses TRBV12-3 or TRBV12-4 and TRBJ1-1; D possibly corresponds to TRBD1 (5 bases). The CDR3 loop spans 15 amino acids. V was trimmed by 1 base and J by 5 bases, leaving 14 bases between them. DNA for the CDR3: TGTGCCAGCAGTTTAGGAAGGGGATGGGGAACTGAAGCTTTCTTT. It translates to CASSLGRGWGTEAFF.

The chain couples TRBV5-1 to TRBJ1-6, with D maybe TRBD1 (6 bases). V was cut by 0 bases and J by 7 bases, with 11 bases left in between. CDR3 size: 15 residues. Germline lookup yields CDR1 SGHRS and CDR2 YFSETQ. In DNA, the CDR3 is TGCGCCAGCAGCTTGGGCGGGACACGAAATTCACCCCTCCACTTT. It translates to CASSLGGTRNSPLHF. The variable domain in full, with the rest retrieved from reference TRBV5-1 and TRBJ1-6, is KAGVTQTPRYLIKTRGQQVTLSCSPISGHRSVSWYQQTPGQGLQFLFEYFSETQRNKGNFPGRFSGRQFSNSRSEMNVSTLELGDSALYLCASSLGGTRNSPLHFGNGTRLTVT.

This clonotype was seen repeatedly, ten times or more. The V and J genes are TRBV27 and TRBJ1-5; D is ambiguous. The germline V gene has CDR1 MNHEY and CDR2 SMNVEV (reference sequence). The CDR3 contains 15 residues. V was trimmed by 0 bases and J by 2 bases, leaving 8 bases between them. CDR3 sequence reads: CASSLSGLGNQPQHF. DNA of the CDR3: TGTGCCAGCAGTTTATCCGGGTTAGGCAATCAGCCCCAGCATTTT.

The V gene is TRBV20-1, the J gene TRBJ2-4, with D unresolved. Per germline, CDR1 DFQATT and CDR2 SNEGSKA (reference sequence). Trimming shortened V by 0 bases and J by 2 bases, and 14 bases separated the two germline ends. This CDR3 region has 16 residues. In nucleotides, the CDR3 is TGCAGTGCTAGAGAGTTTAGGATTCCCCCCAAAAACATTCAGTACTTC. This encodes CSAREFRIPPKNIQYF.

The chain has TRBV27 and TRBJ1-2; 10 positions match TRBD1. Germline trimming cut 5 bases from V and 4 bases from J; bases unmatched to any gene: 7. The CDR3 has 15 residues. Germline V gene data show CDR1 as MNHEY and CDR2 as SMNVEV (reference sequence). The CDR3 reads CASSGGQGYGYGYTF. CDR3 coding DNA: TGTGCCAGCAGTGGGGGACAGGGGTACGGCTATGGCTACACCTTC.

This clonotype was counted at least ten times. The gene calls are TRBV7-2 and TRBJ1-1; D remains unclear. The CDR3 loop spans 12 amino acids. Deletions cut 4 bases from V and 10 bases from J, with 13 bases between. Germline lookup yields CDR1 SGHTA and CDR2 FQGNSA. In DNA form, the CDR3 reads TGTGCCAGCAGCTCCGGAAAGACCCGAGCTTTCTTT. Translated: CASSSGKTRAFF.

The V call is TRBV2, the J call TRBJ2-7, with D possibly being TRBD1 (5 bases). The CDR3 extends over 15 amino acids. The V and J ends lost 2 bases and 2 bases respectively, with 13 bases between them. Germline V gene data show CDR1 as SNHLY and CDR2 as FYNNEI. The CDR3 loop is CASSESPGPTYEQYV. The CDR3 DNA is TGTGCCAGCAGTGAATCCCCAGGGCCTACCTACGAGCAGTACGTC.

This clonotype showed up just a few times. The rearrangement uses TRBV5-1 and TRBJ1-1, with D tentatively TRBD1 (6 bases). CDR3 length equals 16 residues. V shed 3 bases and J shed 2 bases, with 17 bases lying between them. CDR1 SGHRS and CDR2 YFSETQ come from the germline V gene. The CDR3 here is CASSYGMTGANTEAFF. The CDR3 coding sequence is TGCGCCAGCAGCTATGGGATGACAGGAGCTAACACTGAAGCTTTCTTT.

About this clonotype itself: A junction boundary mismatches the germline segment, possibly from a read error. This chain connects TRBV5-1 to TRBJ1-1, with D hard to call. CDR1 and CDR2 from the germline V gene are SGHRS and YFSETQ. CDR3 length equals 13 residues. As DNA, the CDR3 is TGCGCCAGCAGCCCGACGGCCAACACTGAACCTTTCTTT. Its translation is CASSPTANTEPFF.

This clonotype was counted a few times. The rearrangement links TRBV25-1 to TRBJ2-1; D may be TRBD2 (6 bases). This CDR3 has 13 amino acids. Per germline, CDR1 MGHDK and CDR2 SYGVNS. V lost 3 bases and J lost 6, with 9 bases in between. The CDR3 loop is CASSETSVNEQFF. CDR3 nucleotide sequence: TGTGCCAGCAGTGAGACTAGTGTCAATGAGCAGTTCTTC.